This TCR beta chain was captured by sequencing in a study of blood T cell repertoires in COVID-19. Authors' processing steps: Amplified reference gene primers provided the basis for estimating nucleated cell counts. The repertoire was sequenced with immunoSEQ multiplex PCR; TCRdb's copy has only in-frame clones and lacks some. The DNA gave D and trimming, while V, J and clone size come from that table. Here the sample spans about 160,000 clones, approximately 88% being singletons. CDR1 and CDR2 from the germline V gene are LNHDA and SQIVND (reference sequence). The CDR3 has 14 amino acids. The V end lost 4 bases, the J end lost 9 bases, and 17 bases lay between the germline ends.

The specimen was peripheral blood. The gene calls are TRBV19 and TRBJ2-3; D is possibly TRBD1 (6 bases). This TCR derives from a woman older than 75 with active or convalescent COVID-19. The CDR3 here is CASSKGTPQGTQYF. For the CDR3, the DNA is TGTGCCAGTAGTAAGGGGACACCTCAAGGCACGCAGTATTTT.